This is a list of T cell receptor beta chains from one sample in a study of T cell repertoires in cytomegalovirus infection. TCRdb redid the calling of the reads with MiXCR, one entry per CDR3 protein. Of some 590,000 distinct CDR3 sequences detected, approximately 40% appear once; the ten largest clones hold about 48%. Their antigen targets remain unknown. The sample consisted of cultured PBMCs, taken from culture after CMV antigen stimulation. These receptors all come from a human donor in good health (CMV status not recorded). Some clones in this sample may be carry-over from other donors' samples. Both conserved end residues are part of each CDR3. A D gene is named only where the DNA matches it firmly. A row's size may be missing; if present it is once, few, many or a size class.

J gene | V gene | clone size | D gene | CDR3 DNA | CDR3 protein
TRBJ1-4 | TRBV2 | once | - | TGTGCCAGCAGTGCGGCAAATTATGAAAAACTGTTTTTT | CASSAANYEKLFF
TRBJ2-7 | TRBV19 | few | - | TGTGCCAGTAGTCCCGGCCTCTTCTACGAGCAGTACTTC | CASSPGLFYEQYF
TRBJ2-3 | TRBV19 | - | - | TGTGCCAGTAGTATTCTTCCGATCAACACAGATACGCAGTATTTT | CASSILPINTDTQYF
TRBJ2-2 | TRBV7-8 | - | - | TGTGCCAGCAGCTTAGAGACAGGATTTAACACCGGGGAGCTGTTTTTT | CASSLETGFNTGELFF
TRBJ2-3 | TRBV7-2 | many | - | TGTGCCAGCAGCCTTAAGGGGGGACTATCCACAGATACGCAGTATTTT | CASSLKGGLSTDTQYF
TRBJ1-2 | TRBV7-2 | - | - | TGTGCCAGCAGCTTAGCGATAACAGTCAGCTATGGCTACACCTTC | CASSLAITVSYGYTF
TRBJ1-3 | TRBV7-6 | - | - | TGTGCCAGCAGCTTAGGATACAGCGTTACCGGAAACACCATATATTTT | CASSLGYSVTGNTIYF
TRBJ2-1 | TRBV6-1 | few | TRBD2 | TGTGCCAGCAGTAAAGCGGGAGCCCCGTTATTCTTATACAATGAGCAGTTCTTC | CASSKAGAPLFLYNEQFF
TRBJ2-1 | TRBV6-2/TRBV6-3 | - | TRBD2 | TGTGCCAGCAATTCCCTAGCGGGGCTGAGCAATGAGCAGTTCTTC | CASNSLAGLSNEQFF
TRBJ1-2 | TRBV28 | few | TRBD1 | TGTGCCAGCAGTTTGTTGACAGGGCCCTATGGCTACACCTTC | CASSLLTGPYGYTF
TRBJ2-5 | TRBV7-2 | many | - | TGTGCCAGCAGCTTAGCGGGGAAGACCCAGTACTTC | CASSLAGKTQYF
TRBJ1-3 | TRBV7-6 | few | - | TGTGCCAGCACCTACTCGTCGGGAAACACCATATATTTT | CASTYSSGNTIYF
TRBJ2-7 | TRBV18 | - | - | TGTGCCAGCTCACCCCCGGACGGATCCTACGAGCAGTACTTC | CASSPPDGSYEQYF
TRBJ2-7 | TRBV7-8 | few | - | TGTGCCAGCAGCCCCCTTCAAGGGGCAGGTATCGGCGAGCAGTACTTC | CASSPLQGAGIGEQYF
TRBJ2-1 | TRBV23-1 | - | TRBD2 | TGCGCCAGCCGCTGGGCGGGGGGGAATGAGCAGTTCTTC | CASRWAGGNEQFF
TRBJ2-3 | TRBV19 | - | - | TGTGCCAGTAGTCTGTCGAAGGGGCAGGATACGCAGTATTTT | CASSLSKGQDTQYF
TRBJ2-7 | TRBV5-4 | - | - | TGTGCCAGCAGCTTGGCCCTAGTCTCGGACGAGCAGTACTTC | CASSLALVSDEQYF
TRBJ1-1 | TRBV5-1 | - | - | TGCGCCAGCAGCTTGGGCACAGGGAGCACTGAAGCTTTCTTT | CASSLGTGSTEAFF
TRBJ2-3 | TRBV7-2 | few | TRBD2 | TGTGCCAGCAGCCCAAGGACTAGCGGGAGGGCCCGGGATACGCAGTATTTT | CASSPRTSGRARDTQYF
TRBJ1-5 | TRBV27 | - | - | TGTGCCAGCAAATCAATGGAGGGCGGGAAGCCCCAGCATTTT | CASKSMEGGKPQHF
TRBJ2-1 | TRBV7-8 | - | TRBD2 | TGTGCCAGCACCCGACTAGCGGGAGACCCCAATGAGCAGTTCTTC | CASTRLAGDPNEQFF
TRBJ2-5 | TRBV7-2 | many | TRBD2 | TGTGCCAGCAGCCCCGGTGCGGGAGTGGAGACCCAGTACTTC | CASSPGAGVETQYF
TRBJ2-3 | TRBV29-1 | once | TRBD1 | TGCAGCGGGGGACAGGGGGCCACAGATACGCAGTATTTT | CSGGQGATDTQYF
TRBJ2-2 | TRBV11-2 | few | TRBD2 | TGTGCCAGCAGCCGCGGGAGCGGGGAGCTGTTTTTT | CASSRGSGELFF
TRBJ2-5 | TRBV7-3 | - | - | TGTGCCAGCAGCTTCTGGGACGTAGAAGAGACCCAGTACTTC | CASSFWDVEETQYF
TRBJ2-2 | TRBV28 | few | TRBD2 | TGTGCCAGCAGTTTTAGGGCCAGGGGACTAGCCTCCGGGGAGCTGTTTTTT | CASSFRARGLASGELFF